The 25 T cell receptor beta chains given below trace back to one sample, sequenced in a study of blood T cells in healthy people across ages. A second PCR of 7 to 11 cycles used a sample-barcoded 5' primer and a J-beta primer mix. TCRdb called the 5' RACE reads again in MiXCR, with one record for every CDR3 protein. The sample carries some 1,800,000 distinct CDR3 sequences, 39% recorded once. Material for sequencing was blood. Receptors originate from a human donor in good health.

CDR3 nucleotide sequence: TGCGCCAGCAGCCAAGATGAGGGGGGAAACTACGAGCAGTACTTC. It translates to CASSQDEGGNYEQYF. The chain has TRBV4-3 and TRBJ2-7; D might be TRBD1 or TRBD2, each matching 6 bases. V was cut by 0 bases and J by 3 bases, with 12 bases left in between. The CDR3 is 15 amino acids. CDR1 and CDR2 (germline): LGHNA, YSLEER.

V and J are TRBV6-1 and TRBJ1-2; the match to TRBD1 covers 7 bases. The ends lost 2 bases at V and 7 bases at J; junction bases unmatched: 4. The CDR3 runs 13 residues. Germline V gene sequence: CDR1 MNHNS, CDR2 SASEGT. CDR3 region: CASSEKQGCGYTF. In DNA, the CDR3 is TGTGCCAGCAGTGAAAAACAGGGGTGTGGCTACACCTTC.

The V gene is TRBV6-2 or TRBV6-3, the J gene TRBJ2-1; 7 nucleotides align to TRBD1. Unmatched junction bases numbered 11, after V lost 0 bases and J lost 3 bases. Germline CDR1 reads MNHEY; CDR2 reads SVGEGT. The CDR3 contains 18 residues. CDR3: CASSYSIRPGQYYNEQFF. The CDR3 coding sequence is TGTGCCAGCAGTTACTCGATTCGGCCGGGACAGTACTACAATGAGCAGTTCTTC.

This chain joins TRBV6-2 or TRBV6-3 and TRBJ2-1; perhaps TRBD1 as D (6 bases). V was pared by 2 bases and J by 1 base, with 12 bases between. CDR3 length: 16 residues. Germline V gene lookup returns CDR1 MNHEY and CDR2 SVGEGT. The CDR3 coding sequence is TGTGCCAGCAGTTACGGGGGCACCTTTTCCTACAATGAGCAGTTCTTC. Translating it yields CASSYGGTFSYNEQFF.

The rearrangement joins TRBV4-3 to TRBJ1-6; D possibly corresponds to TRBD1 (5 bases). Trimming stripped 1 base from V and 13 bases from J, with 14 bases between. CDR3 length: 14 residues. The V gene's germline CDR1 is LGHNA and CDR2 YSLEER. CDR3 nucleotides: TGCGCCAGCAGCCAAGTCTTCGCAGGGAGCCCCCTCCACTTT. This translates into CASSQVFAGSPLHF.

Here the CDR3 reads CASSSSRAGAQYF. As DNA, the CDR3 is TGTGCCAGCAGCTCGAGCCGAGCGGGGGCGCAGTATTTT. The V and J genes are TRBV7-2 and TRBJ2-3; TRBD2 aligns across 8 bases. The germline gives CDR1 SGHTA, CDR2 FQGNSA. The CDR3 length is 13 residues. Trimming removed 4 bases from V and 10 bases from J; junction bases left unmatched: 7.

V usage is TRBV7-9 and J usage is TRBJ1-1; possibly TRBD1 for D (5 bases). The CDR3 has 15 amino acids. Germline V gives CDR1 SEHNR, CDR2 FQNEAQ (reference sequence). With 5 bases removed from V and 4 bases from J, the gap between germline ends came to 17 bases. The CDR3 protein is CASSPLMGVGTEAFF. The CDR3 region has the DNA TGTGCCAGCAGCCCGCTGATGGGGGTGGGCACTGAAGCTTTCTTT.

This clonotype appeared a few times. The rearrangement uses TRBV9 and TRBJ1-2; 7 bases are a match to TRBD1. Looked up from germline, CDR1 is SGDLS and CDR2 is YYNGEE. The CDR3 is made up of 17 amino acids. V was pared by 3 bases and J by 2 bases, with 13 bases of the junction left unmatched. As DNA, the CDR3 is TGTGCCAGCAGCGAAGGCCTCTTGGGGACAGCCAACTATGGCTACACCTTC. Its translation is CASSEGLLGTANYGYTF.

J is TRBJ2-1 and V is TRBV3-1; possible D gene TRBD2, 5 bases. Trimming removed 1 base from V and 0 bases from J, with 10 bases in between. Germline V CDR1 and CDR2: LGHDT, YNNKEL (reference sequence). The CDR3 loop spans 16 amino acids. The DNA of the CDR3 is TGTGCCAGCAGCCAAGTGCGGACTTTCTCCTACAATGAGCAGTTCTTC. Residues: CASSQVRTFSYNEQFF.

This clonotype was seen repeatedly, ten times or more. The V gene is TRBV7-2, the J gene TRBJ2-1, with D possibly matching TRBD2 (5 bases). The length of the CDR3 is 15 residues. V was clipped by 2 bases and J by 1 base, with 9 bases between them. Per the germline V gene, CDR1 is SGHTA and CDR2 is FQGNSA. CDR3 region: CASSLRAGSYNEQFF. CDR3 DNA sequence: TGTGCCAGCAGCTTAAGGGCGGGTTCCTACAATGAGCAGTTCTTC.

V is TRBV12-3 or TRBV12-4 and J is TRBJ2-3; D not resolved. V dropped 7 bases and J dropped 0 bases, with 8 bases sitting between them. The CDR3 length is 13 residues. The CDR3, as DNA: TGTGCCAGCACACAGACTAGCACAGATACGCAGTATTTT. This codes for CASTQTSTDTQYF.

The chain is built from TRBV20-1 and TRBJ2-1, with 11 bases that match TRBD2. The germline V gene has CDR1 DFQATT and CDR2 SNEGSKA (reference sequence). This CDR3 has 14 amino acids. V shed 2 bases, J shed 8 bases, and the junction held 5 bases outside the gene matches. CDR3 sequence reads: CSARNSGGADEQFF. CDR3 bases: TGCAGTGCTAGAAATAGCGGGGGGGCCGATGAGCAGTTCTTC.

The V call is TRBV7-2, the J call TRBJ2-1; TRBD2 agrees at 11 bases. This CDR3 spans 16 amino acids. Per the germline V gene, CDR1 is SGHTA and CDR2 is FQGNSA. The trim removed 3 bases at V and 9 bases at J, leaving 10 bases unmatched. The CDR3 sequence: CASSLLAGGPRSEQFF. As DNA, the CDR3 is TGTGCCAGCAGCTTGTTAGCGGGGGGGCCGCGCAGTGAGCAGTTCTTC.

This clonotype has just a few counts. For the CDR3, the DNA is TGTGCCAGCAGCGTAGGGGATAGCGGGGGAGCAGAGACCCAGTACTTC. Protein: CASSVGDSGGAETQYF. The rearrangement joins TRBV9 to TRBJ2-5; 9 nucleotides align to TRBD2. CDR1 and CDR2 from the germline V gene are SGDLS and YYNGEE. The CDR3 sequence is 16 residues long. Trimming at V came to 0 bases and at J to 4 bases, leaving 7 bases not matched to a gene.

The chain's CDR3 is CASSQGRAGYTF. The CDR3 nucleotides read TGTGCCAGCAGCCAAGGTAGGGCTGGCTACACCTTC. This sequence joins TRBV4-2 and TRBJ1-2; D unresolved. Trimming removed 1 base from V and 7 bases from J, with 7 bases in between. The CDR3 totals 12 residues. CDR1 and CDR2 from the germline V gene are LGHNA and YNFKEQ.

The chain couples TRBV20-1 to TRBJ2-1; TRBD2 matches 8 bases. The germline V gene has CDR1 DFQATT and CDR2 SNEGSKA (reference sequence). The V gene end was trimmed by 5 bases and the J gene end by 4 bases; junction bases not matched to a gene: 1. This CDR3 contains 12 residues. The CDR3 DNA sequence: TGCAGTGCTTCTAGCGGGTACAATGAGCAGTTCTTC. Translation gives CSASSGYNEQFF.

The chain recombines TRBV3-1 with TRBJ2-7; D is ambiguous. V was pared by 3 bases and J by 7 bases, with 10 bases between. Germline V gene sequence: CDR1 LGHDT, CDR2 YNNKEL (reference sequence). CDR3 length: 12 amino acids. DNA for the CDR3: TGTGCCAGCAGCCAGTCAGTGAATGAGCAGTACTTC. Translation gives CASSQSVNEQYF.

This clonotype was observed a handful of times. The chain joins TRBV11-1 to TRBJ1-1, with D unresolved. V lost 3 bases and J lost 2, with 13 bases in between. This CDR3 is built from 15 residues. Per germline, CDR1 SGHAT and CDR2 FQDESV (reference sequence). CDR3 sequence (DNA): TGTGCCAGCAGCTTCGACCGAACAGCTAACACTGAAGCTTTCTTT. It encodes CASSFDRTANTEAFF.

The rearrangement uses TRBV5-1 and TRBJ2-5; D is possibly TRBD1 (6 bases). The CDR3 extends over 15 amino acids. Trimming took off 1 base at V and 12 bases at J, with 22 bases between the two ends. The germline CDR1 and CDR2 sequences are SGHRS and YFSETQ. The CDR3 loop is CASSLLTGQTYEKYF. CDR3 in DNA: TGCGCCAGCAGCTTGTTAACAGGGCAGACCTACGAGAAGTACTTC.

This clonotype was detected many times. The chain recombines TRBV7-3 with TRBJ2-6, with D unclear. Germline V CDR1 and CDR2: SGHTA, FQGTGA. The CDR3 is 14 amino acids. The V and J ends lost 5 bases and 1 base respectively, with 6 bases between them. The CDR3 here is CASSRFSGANVLTF. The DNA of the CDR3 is TGTGCCAGCAGCCGGTTTTCTGGGGCCAACGTCCTGACTTTC.

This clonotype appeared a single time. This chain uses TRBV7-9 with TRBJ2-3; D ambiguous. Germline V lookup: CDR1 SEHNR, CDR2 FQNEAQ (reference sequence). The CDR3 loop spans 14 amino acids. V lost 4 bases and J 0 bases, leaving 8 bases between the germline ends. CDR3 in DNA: TGTGCCAGCAGCTATCTTTTCAGCACAGATACGCAGTATTTT. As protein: CASSYLFSTDTQYF. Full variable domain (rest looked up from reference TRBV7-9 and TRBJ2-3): DTGVSQNPRHKITKRGQNVTFRCDPISEHNRLYWYRQTLGQGPEFLTYFQNEAQLEKSRLLSDRFSAERPKGSFSTLEIQRTEQGDSAMYLCASSYLFSTDTQYFGPGTRLTVL.

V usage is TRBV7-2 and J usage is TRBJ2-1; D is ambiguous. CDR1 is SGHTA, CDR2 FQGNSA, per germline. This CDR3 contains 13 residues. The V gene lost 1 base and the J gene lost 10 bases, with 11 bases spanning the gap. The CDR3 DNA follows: TGTGCCAGCAGCTTAGACTACTTAGACGAGCAGTTCTTC. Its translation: CASSLDYLDEQFF.

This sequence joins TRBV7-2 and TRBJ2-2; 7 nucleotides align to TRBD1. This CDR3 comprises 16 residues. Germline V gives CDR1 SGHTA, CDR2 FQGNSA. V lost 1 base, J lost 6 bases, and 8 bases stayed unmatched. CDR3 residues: CASSLELYQGAGELFF. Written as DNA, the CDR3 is TGTGCCAGCAGCTTAGAGTTGTATCAGGGGGCCGGGGAGCTGTTTTTT.

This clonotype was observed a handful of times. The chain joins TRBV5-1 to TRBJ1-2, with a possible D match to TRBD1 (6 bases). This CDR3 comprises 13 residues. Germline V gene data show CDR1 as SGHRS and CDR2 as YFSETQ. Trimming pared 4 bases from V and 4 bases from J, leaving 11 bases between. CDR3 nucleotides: TGCGCCAGCAGCACACAGGACAGCTATGGCTACACCTTC. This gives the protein CASSTQDSYGYTF.

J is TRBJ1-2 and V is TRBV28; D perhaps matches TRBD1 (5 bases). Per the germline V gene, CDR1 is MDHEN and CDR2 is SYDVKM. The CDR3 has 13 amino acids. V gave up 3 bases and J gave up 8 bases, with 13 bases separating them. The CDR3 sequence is CASSFLGRGGYTF. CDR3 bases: TGTGCCAGCAGTTTTCTAGGTCGGGGGGGCTACACCTTC.